Shown below are 4 T cell receptor beta chains from a single sample sequenced in a study of T-cell reconstitution after alpha-beta-depleted transplantation in children. A TCRbeta library incorporating unique molecular identifiers was prepared. MiXCR, applied by TCRdb to the PCR reads, yields one record per CDR3 protein. Here the sample spans about 490,000 distinct CDR3 sequences, over 9.5% being singletons. Sequenced here: PBMCs, sampled before TCRalphabeta/CD19-depleted stem cell transplant. The origin of the receptors is a child aged 2-15 years with inherited bone marrow failure, due to receive a stem cell transplant.

There are a few counts of this clonotype. This rearrangement joins TRBV30 to TRBJ2-1; 7 bases align to TRBD2. Germline assignment: CDR1 GTSNPN and CDR2 SVGIG (reference sequence). This CDR3 comprises 17 residues. The V and J ends lost 5 bases and 2 bases, in that order; junction bases with no gene match: 15. CDR3 residues: CAWQGGAGYVPYNEQFF. The CDR3 coding sequence is TGTGCCTGGCAGGGCGGAGCGGGATATGTTCCCTACAATGAGCAGTTCTTC.

This clonotype was found a few times. The CDR3 protein is CASSPMTTAYNEQFF. CDR3 in DNA: TGTGCCAGCAGCCCAATGACCACGGCTTACAATGAGCAGTTCTTC. J is TRBJ2-1 and V is TRBV14; D is ambiguous. The germline CDR1 and CDR2 sequences are SGHDN and FVKESK. Trimming shortened V by 4 bases and J by 4 bases, and 14 bases separated the two germline ends. The CDR3 has 15 amino acids.

About this clonotype: This may arise from a read error, as a much more abundant clone is one base away. The chain has TRBV29-1 and TRBJ2-3; D may correspond to TRBD1 or TRBD2 (6 bases each). CDR3 size: 15 residues. CDR1 is SQVTM, CDR2 ANQGSEA, per germline. CDR3: CSVGGTGLNTDTPYF. The CDR3 DNA reads TGCAGCGTCGGGGGCACGGGACTCAACACAGATACGCCGTATTTT.

CDR3 sequence reads: CASSRGPGTSTGELFF. For the CDR3, the DNA is TGCGCCAGCAGCCGCGGCCCTGGGACTAGCACCGGGGAGCTGTTTTTT. This chain uses TRBV4-1 with TRBJ2-2; TRBD2 agrees at 8 bases. This CDR3 is 16 amino acids long. V lost 4 bases to trimming and J lost 4 bases; unmatched junction nucleotides: 8. Per the germline V gene, CDR1 is MGHRA and CDR2 is YSYEKL.